This T cell receptor beta chain was profiled in a study of beta chain features in type 1 diabetes. Every donor had blood drawn once into heparin, 100 to 150 mL on average. Of the isolated RNA, all was reverse transcribed, and so the sequenced material was expressed TCRB transcripts. Here immunoSEQ multiplex PCR was the method, and the copy in TCRdb shows in-frame clones only, minus some. The sample includes approximately 250,000 clones, roughly 17% of them seen just once. Study-wide results and limits: Researchers report that Type 1 diabetes patients had moderately but significantly shorter TCRB CDR3s across all four CD4+ subsets. It was among patients, rather than healthy donors, that naive, central memory and Treg TCRB repertoires appeared more similar.

Note on this clone: The antigen is undetermined.

This CDR3 is 14 amino acids long. Germline lookup yields CDR1 SQVTM and CDR2 ANQGSEA. With 6 bases removed from V and 3 bases from J, the gap between germline ends came to 16 bases. This receptor was obtained from a man aged 25-40 years with type 1 diabetes. The rearrangement joins TRBV29-1 to TRBJ2-3; a possible D gene is TRBD2 (5 bases). The material sequenced was naive CD4+ T cells from blood. The CDR3 coding sequence is TGCAGCGTGAACCACCGGAGGATAACAGATACGCAGTATTTT. It specifies CSVNHRRITDTQYF.